This is a list of T cell receptor beta chains from one sample in a study of T-cell memory formation after mild COVID-19. TCRdb reanalysed the 5' RACE reads using MiXCR and keeps one entry per CDR3 protein. The sample lists 470,000 or so distinct CDR3 sequences, approximately 18% occurring once. The material sequenced was PBMCs or a T cell subset sorted from them (not recorded which). All receptors derive from an adult woman who had mild COVID-19 (a few samples of this study predate the infection). Cell type and time point are not known. Each CDR3 is given with its conserved first and last residue. The D gene is left open where the match is weak. Not all rows give a size; the values are once, few, many and, for expanded clones, a class.

15	.	.	TRBV24-1	TRBJ2-3	CATSDETKRTDTQYF	TGTGCCACCAGTGATGAGACTAAGCGCACAGATACGCAGTATTTT
13	.	.	TRBV7-3	TRBJ2-5	CASSFGREETQYF	TGTGCCAGCAGCTTCGGCAGGGAAGAGACCCAGTACTTC
13	.	many	TRBV18	TRBJ1-2	CASSPGTDYGYTF	TGTGCCAGCTCCCCCGGGACGGACTATGGCTACACCTTC
15	.	.	TRBV5-5	TRBJ1-1	CASSSPGVPNTEAFF	TGTGCCAGCAGCTCCCCTGGGGTACCGAACACTGAAGCTTTCTTT
14	.	.	TRBV10-3	TRBJ2-7	CAISEFGTVDEQYF	TGTGCCATCAGTGAGTTCGGGACCGTGGACGAGCAGTACTTC
11	.	few	TRBV29-1	TRBJ1-1	CSVILSTEAFF	TGCAGCGTTATCCTGAGCACTGAAGCTTTCTTT
13	.	few	TRBV2	TRBJ1-6	CASSKGDNSPLHF	TGTGCCAGCAGCAAGGGCGATAATTCACCCCTCCACTTT
14	.	.	TRBV5-1	TRBJ1-1	CASSFRESNTEAFF	TGCGCCAGCAGCTTCAGGGAATCGAACACTGAAGCTTTCTTT
16	.	.	TRBV7-2	TRBJ1-3	CASSLGRGRGGNTIYF	TGTGCCAGCAGCTTAGGGCGGGGTAGGGGCGGAAACACCATATATTTT
18	TRBD2	few	TRBV7-2	TRBJ2-1	CASSLAKTAGGYYNEQFF	TGTGCCAGCAGCTTAGCAAAGACAGCGGGGGGGTATTACAATGAGCAGTTCTTC
13	.	few	TRBV7-9	TRBJ1-4	CASRPATNEKLFF	TGTGCCAGCCGGCCTGCAACTAATGAAAAACTGTTTTTT
13	.	many	TRBV9	TRBJ2-5	CASSVLWGETQYF	TGTGCCAGCAGCGTACTGTGGGGGGAGACCCAGTACTTC
16	.	.	TRBV7-6	TRBJ1-3	CASSLGTSSSGNTIYF	TGTGCCAGCAGCCTGGGGACATCGTCCTCTGGAAACACCATATATTTT
18	.	.	TRBV18	TRBJ1-4	CASSTSGKADRLDEKLFF	TGTGCAAGCTCAACCTCCGGCAAAGCTGACAGGTTGGATGAAAAACTGTTTTTT
13	TRBD1	few	TRBV20-1	TRBJ1-1	CSAWDRRDTEAFF	TGCAGTGCTTGGGACAGGCGGGACACTGAAGCTTTCTTT
15	TRBD2	few	TRBV9	TRBJ2-3	CASSVALGGGDTQYF	TGTGCCAGCAGCGTAGCCCTGGGGGGGGGAGATACGCAGTATTTT
16	.	.	TRBV4-2	TRBJ2-1	CASSGAQGGRNNEQFF	TGTGCCAGCAGCGGAGCTCAGGGTGGGCGGAACAATGAGCAGTTCTTC
16	TRBD1	few	TRBV5-6	TRBJ2-1	CASSLGQGAYYNEQFF	TGTGCCAGCAGCTTAGGACAGGGGGCATACTACAATGAGCAGTTCTTC
19	.	.	TRBV6-2/TRBV6-3	TRBJ2-3	CASSYPTLRGPHPADTQYF	TGTGCCAGCAGTTACCCGACCTTAAGGGGCCCCCACCCAGCAGATACGCAGTATTTT
15	TRBD1	many	TRBV5-1	TRBJ1-1	CASSLGQGGDTEAFF	TGCGCCAGCAGCCTCGGACAGGGGGGTGACACTGAAGCTTTCTTT
16	.	.	TRBV27	TRBJ2-7	CASSLPDRLITYEQYF	TGTGCCAGCAGTTTACCTGACAGGCTGATCACCTACGAGCAGTACTTC
14	TRBD2	few	TRBV7-3	TRBJ2-3	CASSTRLAGDTQYF	TGTGCCAGCAGCACCCGACTAGCGGGAGATACGCAGTATTTT
12	TRBD1	few	TRBV24-1	TRBJ2-1	CATGTGYNEQFF	TGTGCCACCGGGACAGGGTACAATGAGCAGTTCTTC
14	TRBD2	.	TRBV5-4	TRBJ2-2	CASSFQRESGELFF	TGTGCCAGCAGCTTCCAGCGGGAGTCCGGGGAGCTGTTTTTT
14	TRBD1	.	TRBV20-1	TRBJ2-7	CSAREDRTHYEQYF	TGCAGTGCTAGAGAGGACAGGACCCACTACGAGCAGTACTTC
15	.	few	TRBV5-1	TRBJ2-3	CASSPGTINSDTQYF	TGCGCCAGCAGTCCTGGGACGATTAACTCGGATACGCAGTATTTT
16	TRBD2	.	TRBV7-2	TRBJ2-3	CASSLGLAGEGDTQYF	TGTGCCAGCAGCTTAGGCCTAGCGGGAGAGGGCGATACGCAGTATTTT
15	TRBD1	.	TRBV4-3	TRBJ1-1	CASSLADRDETEAFF	TGCGCCAGCAGCCTCGCGGACAGGGATGAAACTGAAGCTTTCTTT
15	.	.	TRBV11-2	TRBJ2-7	CASSSPWTPAYEQYF	TGTGCCAGCAGCTCACCCTGGACACCAGCCTACGAGCAGTACTTC
13	TRBD2	.	TRBV25-1	TRBJ2-7	CASSETTSHEQYF	TGTGCCAGCAGTGAGACGACTAGCCACGAGCAGTACTTC
16	TRBD1	.	TRBV5-1	TRBJ2-5	CASSLAGDRGSETQYF	TGCGCCAGCAGCTTGGCCGGAGACAGGGGATCGGAGACCCAGTACTTC
16	.	.	TRBV5-1	TRBJ2-5	CASSLVRAALGETQYF	TGCGCCAGCAGCTTGGTTCGGGCCGCCCTGGGAGAGACCCAGTACTTC
12	.	.	TRBV20-1	TRBJ2-3	CSAGRGPDTQYF	TGCAGTGCTGGAAGAGGGCCCGATACGCAGTATTTT
15	TRBD1	.	TRBV5-4	TRBJ2-3	CASSQLQGRTDTQYF	TGTGCCAGCAGCCAATTACAGGGGCGCACAGATACGCAGTATTTT
13	.	once	TRBV20-1	TRBJ2-7	CSARDRATYEQYF	TGCAGTGCTAGAGATCGGGCAACCTACGAGCAGTACTTC
15	.	.	TRBV5-5	TRBJ2-6	CASSWESSGANVLTF	TGTGCCAGCAGTTGGGAGAGCTCTGGGGCCAACGTCCTGACTTTC
15	TRBD1	many	TRBV15	TRBJ1-2	CATSSRYGQGHGYTF	TGTGCCACCAGCTCCAGATACGGACAGGGACATGGCTACACCTTC
13	.	few	TRBV6-5	TRBJ2-2	CASSYSGSGELFF	TGTGCCAGCAGTTACTCCGGCTCGGGGGAGCTGTTTTTT
15	TRBD1	.	TRBV5-1	TRBJ1-1	CASSLLGTGQTEAFF	TGCGCCAGCAGCCTCCTCGGGACAGGGCAAACTGAAGCTTTCTTT
14	.	few	TRBV6-2/TRBV6-3	TRBJ1-5	CASSYVGLSQPQHF	TGTGCCAGCAGTTATGTGGGTCTGAGTCAGCCCCAGCATTTT
18	.	few	TRBV7-3	TRBJ1-2	CASSLRTPVEAPNYGYTF	TGTGCCAGCAGCTTAAGGACCCCGGTTGAGGCCCCTAACTATGGCTACACCTTC
13	.	.	TRBV3-1	TRBJ2-1	CASSQGPHNEQFF	TGTGCCAGCAGCCAAGGGCCCCACAATGAGCAGTTCTTC
16	.	many	TRBV12-3/TRBV12-4	TRBJ2-7	CASSLKRPKDPYEQYF	TGTGCCAGCAGTTTAAAGCGGCCGAAGGACCCCTACGAGCAGTACTTC
13	.	few	TRBV29-1	TRBJ2-3	CSVGEGSVVTQYF	TGCAGCGTTGGTGAGGGGTCCGTTGTAACGCAGTATTTT